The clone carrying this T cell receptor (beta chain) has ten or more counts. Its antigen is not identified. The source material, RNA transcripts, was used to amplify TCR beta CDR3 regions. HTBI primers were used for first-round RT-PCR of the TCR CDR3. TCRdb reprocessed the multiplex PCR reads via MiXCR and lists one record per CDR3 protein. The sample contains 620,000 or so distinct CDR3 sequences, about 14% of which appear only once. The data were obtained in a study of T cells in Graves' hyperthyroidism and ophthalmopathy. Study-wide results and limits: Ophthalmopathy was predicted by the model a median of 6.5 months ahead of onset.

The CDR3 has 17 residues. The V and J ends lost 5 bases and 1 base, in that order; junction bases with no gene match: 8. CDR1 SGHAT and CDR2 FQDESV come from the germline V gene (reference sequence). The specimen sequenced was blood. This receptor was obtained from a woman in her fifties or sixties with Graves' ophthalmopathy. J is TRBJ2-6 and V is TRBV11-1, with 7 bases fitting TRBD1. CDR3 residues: CASSQTGDSSGANVLTF. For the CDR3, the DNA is TGTGCCAGCAGCCAAACAGGGGATTCTTCTGGGGCCAACGTCCTGACTTTC.